The 11 T cell receptor beta chains listed next were all sequenced from one sample in a study of shared clonotypes between healthy human individuals. Repertoires were generated with immunoSEQ multiplex PCR, while TCRdb's copy carries only in-frame clones and drops some. This table holds about 490,000 clones, about three quarters found once. Sequenced input: PBMCs. These receptors were taken from a middle-aged woman in good health. Some clones in this sample may be carry-over from other donors' samples.

This rearrangement joins TRBV20-1 to TRBJ1-1, with D possibly being TRBD1 (6 bases). Germline V CDR1 and CDR2: DFQATT, SNEGSKA (reference sequence). The CDR3 runs 11 residues. Trimming left V 5 bases short and J 6 bases short, with 10 bases between. In DNA form, the CDR3 reads TGCAGTGCTTACAGGGTGCCTGAAGCTTTCTTT. This sequence encodes CSAYRVPEAFF.

The rearrangement links TRBV2 to TRBJ2-7; 7 bases are a match to TRBD1. Unmatched junction bases numbered 5, after V lost 5 bases and J lost 4 bases. The germline gives CDR1 SNHLY, CDR2 FYNNEI. There are 13 residues in the CDR3. The CDR3 sequence: CASSRDSFYEQYF. The CDR3 bases are TGTGCCAGCAGTCGGGACAGCTTTTACGAGCAGTACTTC.

The V call is TRBV5-1, the J call TRBJ2-1, with TRBD1 matching over 10 bases. CDR1 is SGHRS, CDR2 YFSETQ, per germline. V shed 0 bases and J 2 bases; nucleotides not matched to a gene: 5. The CDR3 extends over 17 amino acids. The CDR3 sequence is CASSLGTGTGAYNEQFF. In nucleotides, the CDR3 is TGCGCCAGCAGCTTGGGGACGGGGACAGGGGCCTACAATGAGCAGTTCTTC.

As concerns this clone: A much larger clone differs by one base, so this may be a read error. The chain links TRBV6-5 to TRBJ2-2; D not resolved. Trimming removed 5 bases at V and 2 bases at J, with 0 bases between. CDR3 length: 11 residues. CDR1 and CDR2 from the germline V gene are MNHEY and SVGAGI. DNA for the CDR3: TGTGCCAGCAGTAACACCGGGGAGCTGTTTTTT. Amino acid sequence: CASSNTGELFF.

The V and J genes are TRBV7-2 and TRBJ2-1; 7 bases map to TRBD2. Per germline, CDR1 SGHTA and CDR2 FQGNSA. This CDR3 region has 15 residues. V was pared by 3 bases and J by 6 bases, with 8 bases of the junction left unmatched. CDR3 nucleotides: TGTGCCAGCAGCTTTGGCGGGAGTGTTTTCAATGAGCAGTTCTTC. Protein: CASSFGGSVFNEQFF.

The chain joins TRBV7-3 to TRBJ2-6; D might be TRBD1 (5 bases). V shed 3 bases and J shed 2 bases, with 5 bases lying between them. The CDR3 has 14 amino acids. CDR1 SGHTA and CDR2 FQGTGA come from the germline V gene. CDR3 protein: CASSLGPGANVLTF. Here the CDR3 DNA reads TGTGCCAGCAGCTTGGGGCCTGGGGCCAACGTCCTGACTTTC. Drawing the rest from reference TRBV7-3 and TRBJ2-6, the complete variable domain is GAGVSQTPSNKVTEKGKYVELRCDPISGHTALYWYRQSLGQGPEFLIYFQGTGAADDSGLPNDRFFAVRPEGSVSTLKIQRTERGDSAVYLCASSLGPGANVLTFGAGSRLTVL.

The CDR3 is CASSIQPGQGAEQYF. CDR3 nucleotides: TGTGCCAGCAGCATTCAGCCGGGACAGGGGGCGGAGCAGTACTTC. The V gene is TRBV9, the J gene TRBJ2-7; 12 bases align to TRBD1. The germline CDR1 and CDR2 sequences are SGDLS and YYNGEE. The CDR3 loop spans 15 amino acids. After removal of 4 bases from V and 7 bases from J, the junction contained 9 bases not matched to a gene.

With respect to this clone: Since a far larger clone is one base different, this is likely a read error. This same CDR3 is encoded by further DNA sequences in the sample. The V gene is TRBV27, the J gene TRBJ2-5; 9 bases line up with TRBD1. V shed 5 bases and J 5 bases; nucleotides not matched to a gene: 6. Germline V CDR1 and CDR2: MNHEY, SMNVEV (reference sequence). CDR3 length: 14 residues. The CDR3 sequence is CASSQGDRDETQYF. CDR3 DNA: TGTGCCAGCAGTCAAGGGGACAGGGATGAGACCCAGTACTTC.

The chain joins TRBV23-1 to TRBJ2-7; D is ambiguous. TRBV23-1 is flagged as an ORF with uncertain function. Trimming shortened V by 0 bases and J by 0 bases, and 12 bases separated the two germline ends. This CDR3 region has 16 residues. The CDR3 is CASSQSSSIPSYEQYF. The CDR3 DNA reads as TGCGCCAGCAGTCAATCATCGAGTATACCCTCCTACGAGCAGTACTTC.

The rearrangement joins TRBV29-1 to TRBJ1-1, with no clear D. Between the trimmed V and J ends, which lost 1 base and 1 base, there was a span of 13 bases. CDR1 and CDR2 (germline): SQVTM, ANQGSEA. The CDR3 length is 15 residues. The chain's CDR3 is CSVEVWGAWNTEAFF. The CDR3 nucleotides are TGCAGCGTTGAAGTGTGGGGAGCGTGGAACACTGAAGCTTTCTTT.

V usage is TRBV28 and J usage is TRBJ1-4, with D hard to call. The CDR3 extends over 14 amino acids. Germline V lookup: CDR1 MDHEN, CDR2 SYDVKM. V lost 8 bases and J lost 8, with 18 bases in between. This CDR3 reads CASESHDRPEKLFF. CDR3 nucleotide sequence: TGTGCCAGCGAATCACATGACCGGCCAGAAAAACTGTTTTTT.